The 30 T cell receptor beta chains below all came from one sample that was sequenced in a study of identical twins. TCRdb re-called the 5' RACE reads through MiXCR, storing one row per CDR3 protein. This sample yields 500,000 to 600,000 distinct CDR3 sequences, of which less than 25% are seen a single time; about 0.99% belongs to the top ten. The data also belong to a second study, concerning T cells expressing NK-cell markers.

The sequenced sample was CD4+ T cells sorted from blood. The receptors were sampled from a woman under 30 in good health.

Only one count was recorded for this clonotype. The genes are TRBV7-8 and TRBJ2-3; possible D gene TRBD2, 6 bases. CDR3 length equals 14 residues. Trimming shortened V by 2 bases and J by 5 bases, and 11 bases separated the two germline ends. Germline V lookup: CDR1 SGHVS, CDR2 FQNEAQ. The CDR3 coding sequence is TGTGCCAGCAGCTTAAAACTAGCAAAAGATACGCAGTATTTT. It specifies CASSLKLAKDTQYF.

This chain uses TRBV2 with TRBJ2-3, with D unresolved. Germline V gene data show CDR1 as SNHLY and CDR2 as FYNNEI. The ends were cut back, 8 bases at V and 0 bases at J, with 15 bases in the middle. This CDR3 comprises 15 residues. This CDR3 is CASYGDMSSTDTQYF. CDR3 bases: TGTGCCAGCTATGGTGACATGTCTAGCACAGATACGCAGTATTTT.

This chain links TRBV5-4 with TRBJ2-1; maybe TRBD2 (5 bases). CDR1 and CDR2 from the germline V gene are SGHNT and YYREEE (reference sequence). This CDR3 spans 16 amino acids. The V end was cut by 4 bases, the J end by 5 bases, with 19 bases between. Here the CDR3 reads CASSLPGGFSNNEQFF. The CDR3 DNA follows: TGTGCCAGCAGCCTCCCTGGCGGGTTTAGCAACAATGAGCAGTTCTTC.

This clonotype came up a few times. CDR3 region: CASSLGPTGLDDTEAFF. The CDR3 DNA reads TGTGCCAGCAGCTTAGGGCCTACAGGGTTGGACGACACTGAAGCTTTCTTT. The chain joins TRBV7-9 to TRBJ1-1; a weak D match, TRBD1 (6 bases). Trimming removed 1 base at V and 3 bases at J, with 18 bases between. The CDR3 runs to 17 residues. The germline CDR1 and CDR2 sequences are SEHNR and FQNEAQ (reference sequence). Full variable domain (outside the CDR3, taken from reference TRBV7-9 and TRBJ1-1): DTGVSQNPRHKITKRGQNVTFRCDPISEHNRLYWYRQTLGQGPEFLTYFQNEAQLEKSRLLSDRFSAERPKGSFSTLEIQRTEQGDSAMYLCASSLGPTGLDDTEAFFGQGTRLTVV.

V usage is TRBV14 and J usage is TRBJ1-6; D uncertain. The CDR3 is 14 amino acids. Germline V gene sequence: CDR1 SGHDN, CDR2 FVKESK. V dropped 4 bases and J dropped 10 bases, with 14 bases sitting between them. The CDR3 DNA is TGTGCCAGCAGCCCTGATGTCGGAGACTCACCCCTCCACTTT. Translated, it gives CASSPDVGDSPLHF.

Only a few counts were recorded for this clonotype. The CDR3, as DNA: TGTGCCAGCAGTTACCGGACTAGCGGGAGGACCTCCTACGAGCAGTACTTC. It translates to CASSYRTSGRTSYEQYF. This rearrangement joins TRBV6-5 to TRBJ2-7; 14 bases are a match to TRBD2. V was clipped by 2 bases and J by 0 bases; unmatched bases: 3. The CDR3 runs 17 residues. Germline V gene lookup returns CDR1 MNHEY and CDR2 SVGAGI.

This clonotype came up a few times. CDR3 sequence reads: CASSYSGGVRTEAFF. Written as DNA, the CDR3 is TGTGCCAGCAGTTATTCAGGGGGCGTAAGAACTGAAGCTTTCTTT. The chain recombines TRBV6-5 with TRBJ1-1, with 8 bases aligning to TRBD1. Germline V gene data show CDR1 as MNHEY and CDR2 as SVGAGI. CDR3 length: 15 residues. V gave up 3 bases and J gave up 5 bases; unmatched junction bases: 8.

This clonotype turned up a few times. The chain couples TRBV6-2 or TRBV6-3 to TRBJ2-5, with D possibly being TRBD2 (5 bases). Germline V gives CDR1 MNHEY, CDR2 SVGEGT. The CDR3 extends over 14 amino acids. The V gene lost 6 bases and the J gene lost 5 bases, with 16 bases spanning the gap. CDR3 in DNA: TGTGCCAGCAGGCGACTCGGACTGGTGGAGACCCAGTACTTC. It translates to CASRRLGLVETQYF.

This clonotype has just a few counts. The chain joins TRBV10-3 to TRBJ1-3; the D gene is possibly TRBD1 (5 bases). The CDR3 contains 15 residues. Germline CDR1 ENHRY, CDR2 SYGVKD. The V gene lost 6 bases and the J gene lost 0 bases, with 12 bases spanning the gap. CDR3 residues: CAIRQTENSGNTIYF. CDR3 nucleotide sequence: TGTGCCATCAGACAGACAGAAAACTCTGGAAACACCATATATTTT.

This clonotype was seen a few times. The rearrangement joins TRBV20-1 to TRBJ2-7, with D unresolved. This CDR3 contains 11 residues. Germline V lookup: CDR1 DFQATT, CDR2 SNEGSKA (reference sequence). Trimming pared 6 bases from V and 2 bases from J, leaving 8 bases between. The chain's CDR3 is CSARNPYEQYF. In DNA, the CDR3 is TGCAGTGCCCGCAACCCCTACGAGCAGTACTTC.

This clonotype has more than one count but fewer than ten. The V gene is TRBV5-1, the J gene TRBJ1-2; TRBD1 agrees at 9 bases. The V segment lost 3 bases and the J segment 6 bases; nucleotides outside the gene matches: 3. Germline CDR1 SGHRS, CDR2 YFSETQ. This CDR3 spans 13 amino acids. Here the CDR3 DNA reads TGCGCCAGCAGCTGGACAGGGGATGATGGCTACACCTTC. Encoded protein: CASSWTGDDGYTF. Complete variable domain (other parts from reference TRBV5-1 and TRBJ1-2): KAGVTQTPRYLIKTRGQQVTLSCSPISGHRSVSWYQQTPGQGLQFLFEYFSETQRNKGNFPGRFSGRQFSNSRSEMNVSTLELGDSALYLCASSWTGDDGYTFGSGTRLTVV.

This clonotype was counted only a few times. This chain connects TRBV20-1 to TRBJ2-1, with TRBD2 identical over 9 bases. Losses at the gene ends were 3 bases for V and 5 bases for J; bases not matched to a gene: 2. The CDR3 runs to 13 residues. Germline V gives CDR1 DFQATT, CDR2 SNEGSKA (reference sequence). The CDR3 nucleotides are TGCAGTGCTAGCTCTAGCGGGGACAATGAGCAGTTCTTC. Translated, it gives CSASSSGDNEQFF.

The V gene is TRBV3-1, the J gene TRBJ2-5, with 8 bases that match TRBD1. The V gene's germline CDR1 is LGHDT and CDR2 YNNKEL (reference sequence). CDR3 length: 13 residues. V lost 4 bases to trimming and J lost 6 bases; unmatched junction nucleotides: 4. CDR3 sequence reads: CASSLGTGKTQYF. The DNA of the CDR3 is TGTGCCAGCAGCCTCGGGACAGGCAAGACCCAGTACTTC.

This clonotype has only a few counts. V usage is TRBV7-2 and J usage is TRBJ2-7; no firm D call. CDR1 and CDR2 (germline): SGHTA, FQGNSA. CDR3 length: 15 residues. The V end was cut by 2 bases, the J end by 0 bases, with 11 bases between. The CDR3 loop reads CASSLMGRDSYEQYF. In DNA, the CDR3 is TGTGCCAGCAGCTTAATGGGCAGAGACTCCTACGAGCAGTACTTC. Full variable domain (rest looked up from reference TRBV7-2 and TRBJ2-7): GAGVSQSPSNKVTEKGKDVELRCDPISGHTALYWYRQSLGQGLEFLIYFQGNSAPDKSGLPSDRFSAERTGGSVSTLTIQRTQQEDSAVYLCASSLMGRDSYEQYFGPGTRLTVT.

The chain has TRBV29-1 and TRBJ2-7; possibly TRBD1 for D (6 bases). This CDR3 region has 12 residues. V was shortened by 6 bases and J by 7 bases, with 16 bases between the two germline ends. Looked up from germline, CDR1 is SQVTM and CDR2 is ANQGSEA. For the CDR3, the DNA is TGCAGCGTACTGACAGGTTCGGGAGAGCAGTACTTC. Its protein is CSVLTGSGEQYF.

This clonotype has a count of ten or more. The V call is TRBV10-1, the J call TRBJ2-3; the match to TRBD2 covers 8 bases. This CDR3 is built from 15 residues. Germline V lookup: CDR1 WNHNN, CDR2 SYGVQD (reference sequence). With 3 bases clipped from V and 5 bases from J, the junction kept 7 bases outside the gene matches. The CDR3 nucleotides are TGCGCCAGCAGTGACAGCGGGAGTGTATTAGATACGCAGTATTTT. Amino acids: CASSDSGSVLDTQYF.

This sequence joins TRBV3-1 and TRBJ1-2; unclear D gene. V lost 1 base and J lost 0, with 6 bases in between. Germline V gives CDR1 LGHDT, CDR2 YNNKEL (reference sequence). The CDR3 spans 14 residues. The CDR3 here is CASSQGATNYGYTF. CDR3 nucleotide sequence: TGTGCCAGCAGCCAAGGAGCTACTAACTATGGCTACACCTTC.

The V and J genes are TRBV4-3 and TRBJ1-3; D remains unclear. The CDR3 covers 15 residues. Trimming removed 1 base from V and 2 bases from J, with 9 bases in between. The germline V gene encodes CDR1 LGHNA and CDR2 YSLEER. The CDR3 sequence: CASSQGESTGNTIYF. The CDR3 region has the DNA TGCGCCAGCAGCCAAGGAGAGTCTACTGGAAACACCATATATTTT.

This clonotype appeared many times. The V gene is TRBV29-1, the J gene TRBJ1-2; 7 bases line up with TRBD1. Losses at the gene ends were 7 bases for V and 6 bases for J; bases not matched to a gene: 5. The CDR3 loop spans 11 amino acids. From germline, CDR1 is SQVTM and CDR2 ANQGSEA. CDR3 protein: CSGIQGDGYTF. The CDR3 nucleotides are TGCAGCGGAATTCAGGGGGATGGCTACACCTTC.

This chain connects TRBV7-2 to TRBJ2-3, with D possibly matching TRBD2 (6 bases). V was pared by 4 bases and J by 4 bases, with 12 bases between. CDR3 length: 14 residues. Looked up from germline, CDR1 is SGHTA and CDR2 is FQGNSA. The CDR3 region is CASSSRTTADTQYF. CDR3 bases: TGTGCCAGCAGCTCACGGACTACGGCAGATACGCAGTATTTT.

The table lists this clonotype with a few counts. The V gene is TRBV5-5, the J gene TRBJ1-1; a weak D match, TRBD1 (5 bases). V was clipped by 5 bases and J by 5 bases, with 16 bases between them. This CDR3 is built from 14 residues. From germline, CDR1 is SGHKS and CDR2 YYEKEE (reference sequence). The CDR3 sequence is CASRSAGGGTEAFF. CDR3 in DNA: TGTGCCAGCAGGTCCGCGGGGGGAGGAACTGAAGCTTTCTTT.

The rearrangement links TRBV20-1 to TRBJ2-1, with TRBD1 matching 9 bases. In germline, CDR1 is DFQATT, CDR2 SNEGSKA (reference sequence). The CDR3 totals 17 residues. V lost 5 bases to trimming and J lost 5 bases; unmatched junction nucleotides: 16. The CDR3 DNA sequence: TGCAGTGCTTTAGCCCCCCTGATGGACAGGGGAGACAATGAGCAGTTCTTC. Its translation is CSALAPLMDRGDNEQFF.

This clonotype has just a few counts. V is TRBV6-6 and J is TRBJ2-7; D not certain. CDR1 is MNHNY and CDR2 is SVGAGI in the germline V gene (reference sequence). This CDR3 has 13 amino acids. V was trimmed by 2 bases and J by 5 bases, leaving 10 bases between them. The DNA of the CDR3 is TGTGCCAGCAGTTACCCCCTGATGGACGAGCAGTACTTC. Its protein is CASSYPLMDEQYF.

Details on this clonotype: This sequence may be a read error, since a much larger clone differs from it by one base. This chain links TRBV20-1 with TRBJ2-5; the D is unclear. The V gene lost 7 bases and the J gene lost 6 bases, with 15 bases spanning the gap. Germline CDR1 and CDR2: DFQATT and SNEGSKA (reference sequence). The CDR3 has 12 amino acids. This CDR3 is CSVPQSAKTQYF. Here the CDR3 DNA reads TGCAGTGTTCCACAGAGTGCGAAGACCCAGTACTTC.

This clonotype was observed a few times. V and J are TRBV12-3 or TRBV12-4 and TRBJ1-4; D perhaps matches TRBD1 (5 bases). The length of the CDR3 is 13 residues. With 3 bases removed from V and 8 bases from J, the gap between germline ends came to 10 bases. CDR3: CASSFGDWEKLFF. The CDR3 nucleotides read TGTGCCAGCAGTTTTGGGGACTGGGAAAAACTGTTTTTT.

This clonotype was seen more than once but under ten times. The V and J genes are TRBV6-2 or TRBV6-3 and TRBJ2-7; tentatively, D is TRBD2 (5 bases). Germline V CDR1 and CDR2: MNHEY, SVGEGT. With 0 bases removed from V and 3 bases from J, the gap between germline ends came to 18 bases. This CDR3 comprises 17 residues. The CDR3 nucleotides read TGTGCCAGCAGTTACTCGAAAGGTGGAGGTCTGAGCTACGAGCAGTACTTC. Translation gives CASSYSKGGGLSYEQYF.

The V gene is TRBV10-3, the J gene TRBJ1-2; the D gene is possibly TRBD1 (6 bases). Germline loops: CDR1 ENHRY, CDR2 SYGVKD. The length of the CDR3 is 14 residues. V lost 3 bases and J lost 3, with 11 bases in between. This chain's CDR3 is CAISEPTGDYGYTF. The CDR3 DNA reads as TGTGCCATCAGTGAACCGACAGGTGACTATGGCTACACCTTC.

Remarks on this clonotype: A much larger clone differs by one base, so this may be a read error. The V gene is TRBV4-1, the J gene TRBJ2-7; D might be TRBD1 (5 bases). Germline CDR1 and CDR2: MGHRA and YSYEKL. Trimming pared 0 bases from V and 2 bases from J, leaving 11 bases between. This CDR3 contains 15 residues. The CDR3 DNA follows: TGCGCCAGCAGCCAAGACAACAGGCCAGCCTACGAGCAGTACTTC. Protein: CASSQDNRPAYEQYF.

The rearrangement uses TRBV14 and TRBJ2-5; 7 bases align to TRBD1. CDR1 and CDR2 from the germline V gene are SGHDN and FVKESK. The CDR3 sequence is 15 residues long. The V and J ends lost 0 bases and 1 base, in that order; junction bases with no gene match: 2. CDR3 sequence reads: CASSQDGTAQETQYF. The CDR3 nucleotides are TGTGCCAGCAGCCAAGATGGGACAGCCCAAGAGACCCAGTACTTC.

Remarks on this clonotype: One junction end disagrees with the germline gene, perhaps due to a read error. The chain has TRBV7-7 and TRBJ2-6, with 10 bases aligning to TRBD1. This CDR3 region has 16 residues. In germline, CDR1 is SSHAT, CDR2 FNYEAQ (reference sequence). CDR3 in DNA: TGTGCTAGCAGCTTGGGGACAGGGGTTGGGGCCAACGTCCTGACTTTC. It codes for CASSLGTGVGANVLTF. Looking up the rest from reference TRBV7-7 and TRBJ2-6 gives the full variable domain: GAGVSQSPRYKVTKRGQDVTLRCDPISSHATLYWYQQALGQGPEFLTYFNYEAQPDKSGLPSDRFSAERPEGSISTLTIQRTEQRDSAMYRCASSLGTGVGANVLTFGAGSRLTVL.